These 28 T cell receptor beta chains came from one sample sequenced in a study of blood T cell repertoires in COVID-19. Using immunoSEQ multiplex PCR, the repertoire was profiled, and TCRdb retains in-frame clones only, with some absent. This sample yields more than 300,000 clones, of which 80% to 90% are seen a single time; over 9.5% belongs to the top ten. The source material was PBMCs or T cells enriched from blood (not recorded which). These receptors all stem from a woman younger than 30 who had recovered from COVID-19.

The chain joins TRBV5-1 to TRBJ2-2; D remains ambiguous. Trimming left V 4 bases short and J 2 bases short, with 21 bases between. Germline V gene sequence: CDR1 SGHRS, CDR2 YFSETQ. The CDR3 has 18 residues. The CDR3 reads CASSLDYTPFLNTGELFF. CDR3 in DNA: TGCGCCAGCAGCCTAGATTATACCCCGTTTCTTAACACCGGGGAGCTGTTTTTT.

This chain uses TRBV3-1 (or the pseudogene TRBV3-2) with TRBJ1-3; possibly TRBD1 for D (5 bases). This CDR3 is built from 15 residues. Germline values: CDR1 LGHDT, CDR2 YNNKEL (reference sequence). V lost 0 bases to trimming and J lost 4 bases, with 10 bases between them. CDR3 in DNA: TGTGCCAGCAGCCAAGAGGCAGGGTTGGGAAACACCATATATTTT. This codes for CASSQEAGLGNTIYF.

The gene calls are TRBV4-1 and TRBJ2-3; D ambiguous. The germline V and J ends were trimmed by 0 bases and 8 bases, with 9 bases remaining between them. CDR3 length: 13 residues. Germline V CDR1 and CDR2: MGHRA, YSYEKL. CDR3 sequence: CASSQDYRVTQYF. In nucleotides, the CDR3 is TGCGCCAGCAGCCAAGATTACCGGGTTACGCAGTATTTT.

The chain is built from TRBV18 and TRBJ1-6, with D perhaps matching TRBD1 (5 bases). This CDR3 has 15 amino acids. V lost 1 base and J 3 bases, leaving 7 bases between the germline ends. CDR1 is KGHSH, CDR2 LQKENI, per germline. CDR3 sequence: CASSPRTGYNSPLHF. CDR3 sequence (DNA): TGTGCCAGCTCACCACGAACAGGCTATAATTCACCCCTCCACTTT.

As to this clone: The junction and the germline gene differ at one end; a read error may be behind it. CDR3 bases: TGTGCTAGCAGCTTAGTGTGGGGCCAGGGGATATCCTACGAGCAGTACTTC. Amino acids: CASSLVWGQGISYEQYF. The J gene is TRBJ2-7, the V gene TRBV7-7; D is perhaps TRBD1 (6 bases). This CDR3 has 17 amino acids. The germline V gene encodes CDR1 SSHAT and CDR2 FNYEAQ (reference sequence).

The rearrangement joins TRBV28 to TRBJ2-2; TRBD2 aligns across 9 bases. This CDR3 has 18 residues. With V trimmed by 10 bases and J by 1 base, 16 bases remained unmatched. Germline CDR1 is MDHEN and CDR2 is SYDVKM. CDR3 nucleotide sequence: TGTGCCATTCCCCGTCGAGGAGCGGGGGGCTTGAACACCGGGGAGCTGTTTTTT. Residues: CAIPRRGAGGLNTGELFF.

This chain links TRBV24-1 with TRBJ1-2; possible D gene TRBD1, 5 bases. Germline lookup yields CDR1 KGHDR and CDR2 SFDVKD. Between the trimmed V and J ends, which lost 3 bases and 8 bases, there was a span of 12 bases. This CDR3 is 13 amino acids long. The CDR3 DNA reads as TGTGCCACCAGTGATCCCCGACAGAGAGGCTACACCTTC. It translates to CATSDPRQRGYTF.

On this clone: Distinct nucleotide sequences in the sample also encode this CDR3. The J gene is TRBJ1-1, the V gene TRBV10-3, with a possible D match to TRBD1 (5 bases). This CDR3 contains 12 residues. Trimming removed 7 bases at V and 4 bases at J, with 10 bases between. From germline, CDR1 is ENHRY and CDR2 SYGVKD. The CDR3, as DNA: TGTGCCATCAAGGGGTCGGGCACTGAAGCTTTCTTT. Translated, it gives CAIKGSGTEAFF.

This clone was recorded once. This chain joins TRBV9 and TRBJ2-1; a possible D gene is TRBD1 (6 bases). The CDR3 totals 16 residues. Germline V gives CDR1 SGDLS, CDR2 YYNGEE. The V gene lost 1 base and the J gene lost 5 bases, with 16 bases spanning the gap. The CDR3 DNA reads as TGTGCCAGCAGCGTATCCGGGACATCTAGGGACAATGAGCAGTTCTTC. Amino acids: CASSVSGTSRDNEQFF. Drawing the rest from reference TRBV9 and TRBJ2-1, the complete variable domain is DSGVTQTPKHLITATGQRVTLRCSPRSGDLSVYWYQQSLDQGLQFLIQYYNGEERAKGNILERFSAQQFPDLHSELNLSSLELGDSALYFCASSVSGTSRDNEQFFGPGTRLTVL.

In DNA form, the CDR3 reads TGTGCCAGTAGTAGAGACAGTTCTGGGGCCAACGTCCTGACTTTC. The encoded protein is CASSRDSSGANVLTF. The chain combines TRBV19 with TRBJ2-6, with D perhaps matching TRBD1 (5 bases). CDR1 and CDR2 from the germline V gene are LNHDA and SQIVND (reference sequence). Deletions cut 4 bases from V and 1 base from J, with 8 bases between. The CDR3 is made up of 15 amino acids.

The chain is built from TRBV24-1 and TRBJ1-3; 9 bases map to TRBD1. This CDR3 is 19 amino acids long. The germline V gene encodes CDR1 KGHDR and CDR2 SFDVKD. Germline trimming cut 8 bases from V and 1 base from J; bases unmatched to any gene: 17. The CDR3 sequence is CATMKCIGTGLYSGNTIYF. CDR3 in DNA: TGTGCCACCATGAAATGTATCGGGACAGGGTTATATTCTGGAAACACCATATATTTT.

This clone was observed at least ten times. The chain combines TRBV11-2 with TRBJ2-2; TRBD1 aligns across 7 bases. This CDR3 has 16 residues. V lost 5 bases and J lost 6; bases outside the gene matches: 12. CDR1 SGHAT and CDR2 FQNNGV come from the germline V gene. The CDR3 loop reads CASSGPGQSWAGELFF. CDR3 coding DNA: TGTGCCAGCAGCGGACCGGGACAGTCATGGGCCGGGGAGCTGTTTTTT.

This rearrangement joins TRBV7-9 to TRBJ1-3; the D gene is possibly TRBD1 (5 bases). Trimming took 0 bases from V and 2 from J, leaving 11 bases between them. The CDR3 sequence is 16 residues long. CDR1 and CDR2 from the germline V gene are SEHNR and FQNEAQ (reference sequence). The CDR3, as DNA: TGTGCCAGCAGCTTAGCGGGTAGGGGCCCTGGAAACACCATATATTTT. Amino acids: CASSLAGRGPGNTIYF.

CDR3 protein: CSVSNSGSYNEQFF. CDR3 nucleotide sequence: TGCAGCGTTTCCAACTCTGGCTCCTACAATGAGCAGTTCTTC. The chain employs TRBV29-1 and TRBJ2-1, with unresolved D. Germline loops: CDR1 SQVTM, CDR2 ANQGSEA. This CDR3 is built from 14 residues. Trimming left V 5 bases short and J 0 bases short, with 11 bases between.

V gene TRBV6-1 combines with J gene TRBJ1-2; D call uncertain. The CDR3 has 14 amino acids. Trimming shortened V by 1 base and J by 0 bases, and 6 bases separated the two germline ends. CDR1 and CDR2 from the germline V gene are MNHNS and SASEGT. The CDR3 nucleotides read TGTGCCAGCAGTGAAGGGCGGACTAACTATGGCTACACCTTC. It encodes CASSEGRTNYGYTF.

This clone was found once. V usage is TRBV5-1 and J usage is TRBJ1-5; D gene ambiguous. Germline CDR1 is SGHRS and CDR2 is YFSETQ. V lost 0 bases, J lost 3 bases, and 7 bases lay in between. The CDR3 contains 14 residues. CDR3 residues: CASSLDSFNQPQHF. The CDR3 DNA sequence: TGCGCCAGCAGCTTGGACAGCTTCAATCAGCCCCAGCATTTT.

The chain employs TRBV3-1 (or the pseudogene TRBV3-2) and TRBJ1-5; no clear D. Germline V gives CDR1 LGHDT, CDR2 YNNKEL (reference sequence). The ends were cut back, 1 base at V and 0 bases at J, with 7 bases in the middle. This CDR3 is 15 amino acids long. The CDR3 DNA is TGTGCCAGCAGCCAAGGACATCATAGCAATCAGCCCCAGCATTTT. It specifies CASSQGHHSNQPQHF.

The chain has TRBV21-1 and TRBJ2-7; TRBD1 is the table's D call, not checked against the DNA. TRBV21-1 is described as a pseudogene. This CDR3 comprises 16 residues. CDR3 bases: TGTGCCAGCAGCACACAGAAGGGCAGGGGGCGGTACGAGCAGTACTTC. Amino acid sequence: CASSTQKGRGRYEQYF.

This clone was seen a few times. The chain employs TRBV2 and TRBJ1-6; D unresolved. Per the germline V gene, CDR1 is SNHLY and CDR2 is FYNNEI. The CDR3 is 14 amino acids. V lost 7 bases, J lost 8 bases, and 15 bases lay in between. The CDR3 is CASTGQDFYSPLHF. DNA of the CDR3: TGTGCCAGCACCGGTCAGGACTTTTATTCACCCCTCCACTTT.

V and J are TRBV30 and TRBJ2-5; 10 nucleotides agree with TRBD2. Germline V gene lookup returns CDR1 GTSNPN and CDR2 SVGIG (reference sequence). V trimming: 3 bases; J trimming: 0 bases; junction bases outside the gene matches: 1. The CDR3 covers 14 residues. CDR3 DNA: TGTGCCTGGAGGGGACTAGCGCACCAAGAGACCCAGTACTTC. This translates into CAWRGLAHQETQYF.

The CDR3 loop is CASSLVDRDFEAFF. DNA of the CDR3: TGTGCCAGCAGCTTAGTTGACCGAGACTTTGAAGCTTTCTTT. This chain joins TRBV7-2 and TRBJ1-1, with no clear D. There are 14 residues in the CDR3. The germline V gene has CDR1 SGHTA and CDR2 FQGNSA. The V gene lost 1 base and the J gene lost 7 bases, with 13 bases spanning the gap.

The rearrangement joins TRBV29-1 to TRBJ2-5, with 7 bases aligning to TRBD1. V was clipped by 4 bases and J by 4 bases; unmatched bases: 12. Per germline, CDR1 SQVTM and CDR2 ANQGSEA. This CDR3 contains 15 residues. The CDR3 here is CSVGPSGQARETQYF. CDR3 nucleotides: TGCAGCGTTGGTCCTTCTGGACAGGCCCGAGAGACCCAGTACTTC.

V is TRBV29-1 and J is TRBJ2-7, with 10 bases lining up with TRBD1. The CDR3 sequence is 17 residues long. Trimming removed 0 bases from V and 2 bases from J; junction bases left unmatched: 10. Germline-derived CDR1 and CDR2 are SQVTM and ANQGSEA. The CDR3: CSVEDWGRDRGAYEQYF. The DNA for the CDR3 is TGCAGCGTTGAAGATTGGGGCCGGGACAGGGGCGCCTACGAGCAGTACTTC.

J is TRBJ2-1 and V is TRBV6-1; TRBD1 is a possible D gene (7 bases). Per the germline V gene, CDR1 is MNHNS and CDR2 is SASEGT. Trimming took off 4 bases at V and 5 bases at J, with 18 bases between the two ends. The CDR3 runs 16 residues. CDR3: CASSAEGTVNHNEQFF. CDR3 nucleotides: TGTGCCAGCAGTGCGGAGGGGACAGTCAACCACAATGAGCAGTTCTTC.

This chain joins TRBV6-4 and TRBJ2-2; 8 bases map to TRBD1. CDR1 is MRHNA and CDR2 is SNTAGT in the germline V gene. This CDR3 region has 15 residues. Unmatched junction bases numbered 6, after V lost 4 bases and J lost 5 bases. CDR3 bases: TGTGCCAGCAGTGTTCGCAGGGGGCAGACCGGGGAGCTGTTTTTT. Amino acids: CASSVRRGQTGELFF.

The chain joins TRBV19 to TRBJ1-2, with D unresolved. Trimming took 8 bases from V and 8 from J, leaving 24 bases between them. This CDR3 is 15 amino acids long. The germline V gene encodes CDR1 LNHDA and CDR2 SQIVND (reference sequence). The CDR3 is CASVRDEVTPEGYTF. CDR3 nucleotides: TGTGCCAGTGTAAGAGATGAAGTTACCCCGGAGGGCTACACCTTC.

The chain couples TRBV7-2 to TRBJ1-1; no reliable D call. V was cut by 0 bases and J by 1 base, with 9 bases left in between. Per germline, CDR1 SGHTA and CDR2 FQGNSA. The CDR3 length is 15 residues. CDR3 in DNA: TGTGCCAGCAGCTTAGCACCGACGGGGAACACTGAAGCTTTCTTT. It codes for CASSLAPTGNTEAFF.

This clone was seen once. The gene calls are TRBV5-3 and TRBJ1-2, with D tentatively TRBD1 (6 bases). TRBV5-3 is reported as an ORF; its role is uncertain. CDR3 size: 12 residues. Trimming took 5 bases from V and 3 from J, leaving 8 bases between them. The CDR3 DNA sequence: TGTGCCAGAAGGCGGACAGACTATGGCTACACCTTC. It yields the protein CARRRTDYGYTF.